The T cell receptor (beta chain) under discussion was sequenced for a study of T cell repertoires in cytomegalovirus infection. In the study overall: Public TCR beta signatures indicated both CMV infection and matching HLA type.

As to this clonotype: Antigen specificity is unknown.

V lost 0 bases and J lost 7; bases outside the gene matches: 10. Germline V lookup: CDR1 SEHNR, CDR2 FQNEAQ (reference sequence). The CDR3 contains 17 residues. Findings of the study overall: In two of eight donors, the top clonotype was HLA-C-restricted CMV-specific.

Each CDR3 protein gets one entry after TCRdb re-called the reads with MiXCR. The top ten hold less than 9.5% of the sample, which has 300,000 to 400,000 distinct CDR3 sequences, roughly 18% seen once. Sequencing was done on a sample of PBMCs. The receptor comes from a human donor in good health (CMV status not recorded). Some clones in this sample may be carry-over from other donors' samples. The gene calls are TRBV7-9 and TRBJ1-3; 9 bases agree with TRBD1. For the CDR3, the DNA is TGTGCCAGCAGCTTAGCGACGGGACAGGGATTTGGGAACACCATATATTTT. Protein product: CASSLATGQGFGNTIYF. The full variable domain, with the rest looked up from reference TRBV7-9 and TRBJ1-3, is DTGVSQNPRHKITKRGQNVTFRCDPISEHNRLYWYRQTLGQGPEFLTYFQNEAQLEKSRLLSDRFSAERPKGSFSTLEIQRTEQGDSAMYLCASSLATGQGFGNTIYFGEGSWLTVV.